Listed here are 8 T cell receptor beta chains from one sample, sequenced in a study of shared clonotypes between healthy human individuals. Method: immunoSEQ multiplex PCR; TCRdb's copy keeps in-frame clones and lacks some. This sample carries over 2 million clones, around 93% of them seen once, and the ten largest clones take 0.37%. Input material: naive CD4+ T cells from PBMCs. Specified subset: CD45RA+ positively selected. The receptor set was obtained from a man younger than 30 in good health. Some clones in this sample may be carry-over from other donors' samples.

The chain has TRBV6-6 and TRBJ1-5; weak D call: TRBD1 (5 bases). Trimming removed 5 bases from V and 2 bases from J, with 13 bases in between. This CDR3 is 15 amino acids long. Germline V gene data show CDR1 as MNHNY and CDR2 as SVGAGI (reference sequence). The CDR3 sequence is CASSLPGDGNQPQHF. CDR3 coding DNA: TGTGCCAGCAGTCTCCCCGGGGACGGCAATCAGCCCCAGCATTTT.

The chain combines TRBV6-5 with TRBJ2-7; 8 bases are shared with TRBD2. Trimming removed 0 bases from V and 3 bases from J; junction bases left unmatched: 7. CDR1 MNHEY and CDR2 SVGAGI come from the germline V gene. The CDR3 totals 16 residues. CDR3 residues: CASSYSRGLAGYEQYF. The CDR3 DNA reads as TGTGCCAGCAGTTACTCGAGAGGCCTAGCGGGCTACGAGCAGTACTTC.

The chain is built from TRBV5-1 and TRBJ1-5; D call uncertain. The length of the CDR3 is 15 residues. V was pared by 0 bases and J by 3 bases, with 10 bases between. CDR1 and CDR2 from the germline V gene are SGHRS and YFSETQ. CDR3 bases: TGCGCCAGCAGCTTGGCCCTGGGTCCCAATCAGCCCCAGCATTTT. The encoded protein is CASSLALGPNQPQHF. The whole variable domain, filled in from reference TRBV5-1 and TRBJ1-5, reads KAGVTQTPRYLIKTRGQQVTLSCSPISGHRSVSWYQQTPGQGLQFLFEYFSETQRNKGNFPGRFSGRQFSNSRSEMNVSTLELGDSALYLCASSLALGPNQPQHFGDGTRLSIL.

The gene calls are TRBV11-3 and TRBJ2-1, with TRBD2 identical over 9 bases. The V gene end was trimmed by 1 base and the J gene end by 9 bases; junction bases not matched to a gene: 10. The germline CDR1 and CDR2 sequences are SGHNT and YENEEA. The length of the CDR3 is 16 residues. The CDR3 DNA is TGTGCCAGCAGCTTAGTGGTAGCGGGAGATTTGGGTGAGCAGTTCTTC. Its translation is CASSLVVAGDLGEQFF.

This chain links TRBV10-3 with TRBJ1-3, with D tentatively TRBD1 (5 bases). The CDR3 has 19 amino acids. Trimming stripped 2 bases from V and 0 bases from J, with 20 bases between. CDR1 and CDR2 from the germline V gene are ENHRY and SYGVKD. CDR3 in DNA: TGTGCCATCAGTGAGGGGTACGGCGGGGACGCGGGCTCTGGAAACACCATATATTTT. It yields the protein CAISEGYGGDAGSGNTIYF.

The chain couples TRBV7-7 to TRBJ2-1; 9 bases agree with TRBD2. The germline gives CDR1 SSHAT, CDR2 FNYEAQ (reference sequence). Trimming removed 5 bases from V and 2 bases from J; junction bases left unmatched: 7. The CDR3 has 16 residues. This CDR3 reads CASSPRGRGTYNEQFF. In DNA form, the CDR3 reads TGTGCCAGCAGCCCTCGCGGGAGGGGGACCTACAATGAGCAGTTCTTC.

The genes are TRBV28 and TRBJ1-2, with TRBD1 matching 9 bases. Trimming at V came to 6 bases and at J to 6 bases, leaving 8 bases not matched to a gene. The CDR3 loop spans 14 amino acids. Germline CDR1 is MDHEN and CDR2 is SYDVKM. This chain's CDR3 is CASRPTGGLDGYTF. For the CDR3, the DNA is TGTGCCAGCAGGCCTACAGGGGGCCTCGATGGCTACACCTTC.

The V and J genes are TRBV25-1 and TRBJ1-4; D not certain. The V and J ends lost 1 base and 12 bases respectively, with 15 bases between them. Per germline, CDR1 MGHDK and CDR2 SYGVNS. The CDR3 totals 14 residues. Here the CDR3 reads CASSEFGVSAELFF. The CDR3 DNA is TGTGCCAGCAGTGAATTTGGGGTTTCGGCGGAACTGTTTTTT.